Listed below are T cell receptor beta chains from one sample, sequenced in a study of T cell repertoires in ileal Crohn's disease. The method was immunoSEQ multiplex PCR; TCRdb's version includes in-frame clones alone and lacks a portion of them. The sample holds around 13,000 clones; around 84% are singletons and the top ten take approximately 6.4%. Material: ileal tissue. These TCRs come from an adult with Crohn's disease. Each CDR3 is given with its conserved first and last residue. The D gene is left open where the match is weak. Clone size appears in some rows only: once, few, many, or a class for an expanded clone.

clone size: .
CDR3 length: 14
V gene: TRBV11-3
D gene: .
J gene: TRBJ2-3
CDR3 DNA: TGTGCCAGCAGCTTCGGGGAAAACACAGATACGCAGTATTTT
CDR3 protein: CASSFGENTDTQYF

clone size: .
CDR3 length: 14
V gene: TRBV19
D gene: .
J gene: TRBJ2-5
CDR3 DNA: TGTGCCAGTAGTATTACAGCTTTTCAAGAGACCCAGTACTTC
CDR3 protein: CASSITAFQETQYF

clone size: few
CDR3 length: 13
V gene: TRBV9
D gene: .
J gene: TRBJ2-2
CDR3 DNA: TGTGCCAGCAGCGTAGCAGGGCCCGGGGAGCTGTTTTTT
CDR3 protein: CASSVAGPGELFF

clone size: .
CDR3 length: 15
V gene: TRBV5-1
D gene: TRBD2
J gene: TRBJ2-2
CDR3 DNA: TGCGCCAGCAGTCTGGCGGGGGGAAGTACCGGGGAGCTGTTTTTT
CDR3 protein: CASSLAGGSTGELFF

clone size: .
CDR3 length: 17
V gene: TRBV9
D gene: TRBD2
J gene: TRBJ2-3
CDR3 DNA: TGTGCCAGCAGCGTAGCGGCGGGCGGGAGCGGCCCAGATACGCAGTATTTT
CDR3 protein: CASSVAAGGSGPDTQYF

clone size: .
CDR3 length: 14
V gene: TRBV6-5
D gene: .
J gene: TRBJ1-1
CDR3 DNA: TGTGCCAGCAGCCTTCGGGGGATGAACACTGAAGCTTTCTTT
CDR3 protein: CASSLRGMNTEAFF

clone size: .
CDR3 length: 14
V gene: TRBV30
D gene: .
J gene: TRBJ1-6
CDR3 DNA: TGTGCCTGGAGTAAGGAGACCTATAATTCACCCCTCCACTTT
CDR3 protein: CAWSKETYNSPLHF

clone size: .
CDR3 length: 18
V gene: TRBV5-1
D gene: .
J gene: TRBJ2-1
CDR3 DNA: TGCGCCAGCAGCTTCAGTCAGGGCGGAGCTAACTTCTACAATGAGCAGTTCTTC
CDR3 protein: CASSFSQGGANFYNEQFF

clone size: few
CDR3 length: 15
V gene: TRBV19
D gene: .
J gene: TRBJ1-1
CDR3 DNA: TGTGCCAGTAGTATCCAGGGCGTTGAGAACACTGAAGCTTTCTTT
CDR3 protein: CASSIQGVENTEAFF

clone size: .
CDR3 length: 15
V gene: TRBV5-1
D gene: TRBD1
J gene: TRBJ2-5
CDR3 DNA: TGCGCCAGCAGCTATGGGACAGGGAGGGGAGAGACCCAGTACTTC
CDR3 protein: CASSYGTGRGETQYF

clone size: once
CDR3 length: 16
V gene: TRBV5-4
D gene: .
J gene: TRBJ1-4
CDR3 DNA: TGTGCCAGCAGCTCTGGTGGGGCCAGGGTGGGAGAAAAACTGTTTTTT
CDR3 protein: CASSSGGARVGEKLFF

clone size: .
CDR3 length: 15
V gene: TRBV27
D gene: .
J gene: TRBJ1-1
CDR3 DNA: TGTGCCAGCAGTCACAACCGTCCAGGGAACACTGAAGCTTTCTTT
CDR3 protein: CASSHNRPGNTEAFF

clone size: .
CDR3 length: 16
V gene: TRBV5-6
D gene: TRBD1
J gene: TRBJ2-3
CDR3 DNA: TGTGCCAGCAGCTTGGACCGGGACAGGGTTCCAGATACGCAGTATTTT
CDR3 protein: CASSLDRDRVPDTQYF

clone size: .
CDR3 length: 16
V gene: TRBV5-6
D gene: TRBD1
J gene: TRBJ1-4
CDR3 DNA: TGTGCCAGCAGCTTGGGGTCAGGGGGCCGACGTGAAAAACTGTTTTTT
CDR3 protein: CASSLGSGGRREKLFF

clone size: .
CDR3 length: 17
V gene: TRBV4-1
D gene: TRBD2
J gene: TRBJ2-7
CDR3 DNA: TGCGCCAGCAGCCGGCCACGGGAGCGGGACTTCTCCTACGAGCAGTACTTC
CDR3 protein: CASSRPRERDFSYEQYF

clone size: few
CDR3 length: 12
V gene: TRBV12-1
D gene: .
J gene: TRBJ1-1
CDR3 DNA: TGTGCCACATTTCTGGCGAACACTGAAGCTTTCTTT
CDR3 protein: CATFLANTEAFF

clone size: .
CDR3 length: 13
V gene: TRBV5-8
D gene: .
J gene: TRBJ1-1
CDR3 DNA: TGTGCCAGCAGCTTCGGGATGAACACTGAAGCTTTCTTT
CDR3 protein: CASSFGMNTEAFF

clone size: .
CDR3 length: 14
V gene: TRBV29-1
D gene: TRBD2
J gene: TRBJ2-2
CDR3 DNA: TGCAGCGTCCGCGGGGGGACGAACACCGGGGAGCTGTTTTTT
CDR3 protein: CSVRGGTNTGELFF

clone size: .
CDR3 length: 17
V gene: TRBV27
D gene: .
J gene: TRBJ1-6
CDR3 DNA: TGTGCCAGCAGTTTACAAAGACAGATCTCCTATAATTCACCCCTCCACTTT
CDR3 protein: CASSLQRQISYNSPLHF

clone size: few
CDR3 length: 14
V gene: TRBV13
D gene: .
J gene: TRBJ2-7
CDR3 DNA: TGTGCCAGCAGCTTCCAGTCGTTCTCCTACGAGCAGTACTTC
CDR3 protein: CASSFQSFSYEQYF

clone size: once
CDR3 length: 18
V gene: TRBV27
D gene: TRBD2
J gene: TRBJ2-2
CDR3 DNA: TGTGCCAGCCGTCAACCTGCTCTAGCGGGAGGGATTGGCGGGGAGCTGTTTTTT
CDR3 protein: CASRQPALAGGIGGELFF

clone size: .
CDR3 length: 16
V gene: TRBV2
D gene: TRBD1
J gene: TRBJ1-4
CDR3 DNA: TGTGCCAGCACGCAACAACTAGGACAGGGGGGCGAAAAACTGTTTTTT
CDR3 protein: CASTQQLGQGGEKLFF

clone size: .
CDR3 length: 14
V gene: TRBV5-4
D gene: .
J gene: TRBJ2-5
CDR3 DNA: TGTGCCAGCAGCTTGGCGGTAGGAGCAGAGACCCAGTACTTC
CDR3 protein: CASSLAVGAETQYF

clone size: few
CDR3 length: 13
V gene: TRBV14
D gene: .
J gene: TRBJ2-7
CDR3 DNA: TGTGCCAGCAGCCAAGTGCCAGGGTCCGAGCAGTACTTC
CDR3 protein: CASSQVPGSEQYF

clone size: .
CDR3 length: 15
V gene: TRBV6-1
D gene: .
J gene: TRBJ2-4
CDR3 DNA: TGTGCCAGCAGAGGTCGACAGGTCACCAAAAACATTCAGTACTTC
CDR3 protein: CASRGRQVTKNIQYF

clone size: .
CDR3 length: 12
V gene: TRBV30
D gene: .
J gene: TRBJ1-6
CDR3 DNA: TGTGCCTGGAGTACCTCGGAGTCACCCCTCCACTTT
CDR3 protein: CAWSTSESPLHF

clone size: .
CDR3 length: 17
V gene: TRBV5-5
D gene: TRBD1
J gene: TRBJ1-2
CDR3 DNA: TGTGCCAGCAGCATACCCTCGGGACAGGGGGAATACTATGGCTACACCTTC
CDR3 protein: CASSIPSGQGEYYGYTF

clone size: .
CDR3 length: 15
V gene: TRBV5-1
D gene: .
J gene: TRBJ2-7
CDR3 DNA: TGCGCCAGCAGCTTGGACGGCGGGCCGAGAGACGAGCAGTACTTC
CDR3 protein: CASSLDGGPRDEQYF

clone size: .
CDR3 length: 13
V gene: TRBV5-8
D gene: TRBD1
J gene: TRBJ1-2
CDR3 DNA: TGTGCCAGCAGCTTAAAGGGGGCTCGCGGCTACACCTTC
CDR3 protein: CASSLKGARGYTF

clone size: .
CDR3 length: 14
V gene: TRBV15
D gene: .
J gene: TRBJ2-7
CDR3 DNA: TGTGCCACCAGCAGAGACCCGAGTATGGACGAGCAGTACTTC
CDR3 protein: CATSRDPSMDEQYF

clone size: once
CDR3 length: 12
V gene: TRBV7-9
D gene: .
J gene: TRBJ1-2
CDR3 DNA: TGTGCCAGCAGCTTAGCCGGGGTTGGCTACACCTTC
CDR3 protein: CASSLAGVGYTF

clone size: .
CDR3 length: 13
V gene: TRBV19
D gene: .
J gene: TRBJ2-5
CDR3 DNA: TGTGCCAGTAGCGTCGATCGGGAGGAGACCCAGTACTTC
CDR3 protein: CASSVDREETQYF

clone size: .
CDR3 length: 18
V gene: TRBV7-3
D gene: TRBD2
J gene: TRBJ2-3
CDR3 DNA: TGTGCCAGCAGCTTAAGGGTCGGGGGGGGCCCCCGGACAGATACGCAGTATTTT
CDR3 protein: CASSLRVGGGPRTDTQYF

clone size: .
CDR3 length: 16
V gene: TRBV19
D gene: .
J gene: TRBJ2-6
CDR3 DNA: TGTGCCAGTACCTCGGACTTAAACTCTGGGGCCAACGTCCTGACTTTC
CDR3 protein: CASTSDLNSGANVLTF

clone size: .
CDR3 length: 16
V gene: TRBV7-2
D gene: TRBD1
J gene: TRBJ2-1
CDR3 DNA: TGTGCCAGCAGCTTAGGAGGGACAGGGTTAAGAAATGAGCAGTTCTTC
CDR3 protein: CASSLGGTGLRNEQFF

clone size: .
CDR3 length: 16
V gene: TRBV6-5
D gene: TRBD1
J gene: TRBJ1-2
CDR3 DNA: TGTGCCAGCAGTTATCTTCGAGGGACAGGGGGCGAGGGCTACACCTTC
CDR3 protein: CASSYLRGTGGEGYTF

clone size: few
CDR3 length: 12
V gene: TRBV10-2
D gene: .
J gene: TRBJ2-1
CDR3 DNA: TGCGCCAGCAGTGAGTTCGGCAATGAGCAGTTCTTC
CDR3 protein: CASSEFGNEQFF

clone size: .
CDR3 length: 16
V gene: TRBV5-5
D gene: TRBD1
J gene: TRBJ1-2
CDR3 DNA: TGTGCCAGCAGCCCCGGACAGGGGGCTGTATTCTATGGCTACACCTTC
CDR3 protein: CASSPGQGAVFYGYTF

clone size: .
CDR3 length: 11
V gene: TRBV27
D gene: .
J gene: TRBJ1-2
CDR3 DNA: TGTGCCAGCAGGGGCCCAGATGGCTACACCTTC
CDR3 protein: CASRGPDGYTF

clone size: once
CDR3 length: 11
V gene: TRBV30
D gene: .
J gene: TRBJ1-1
CDR3 DNA: TGTGCCTGGAAGTCGAGCACTGAAGCTTTCTTT
CDR3 protein: CAWKSSTEAFF

clone size: .
CDR3 length: 13
V gene: TRBV7-7
D gene: .
J gene: TRBJ1-1
CDR3 DNA: TGTGCTAGCAGCTTAAATCTGCAGACTGAAGCTTTCTTT
CDR3 protein: CASSLNLQTEAFF

clone size: .
CDR3 length: 12
V gene: TRBV6-1
D gene: TRBD2
J gene: TRBJ2-7
CDR3 DNA: TGTGCCTGTGGTTTAGCGGGGGTCGAGCAGTACTTC
CDR3 protein: CACGLAGVEQYF

clone size: .
CDR3 length: 14
V gene: TRBV30
D gene: .
J gene: TRBJ2-2
CDR3 DNA: TGTGCCTGGAACAGGGGGGGGAGCACCGGGGAGCTGTTTTTT
CDR3 protein: CAWNRGGSTGELFF

clone size: .
CDR3 length: 16
V gene: TRBV2
D gene: TRBD1
J gene: TRBJ1-5
CDR3 DNA: TGTGCCAGCAACACACAGGGGGCGCGTAGCAATCAGCCCCAGCATTTT
CDR3 protein: CASNTQGARSNQPQHF

clone size: .
CDR3 length: 15
V gene: TRBV28
D gene: TRBD2
J gene: TRBJ2-7
CDR3 DNA: TGTGCCAGCAAGACTTCAGCGGGGGGCCCTTACGAGCAGTACTTC
CDR3 protein: CASKTSAGGPYEQYF